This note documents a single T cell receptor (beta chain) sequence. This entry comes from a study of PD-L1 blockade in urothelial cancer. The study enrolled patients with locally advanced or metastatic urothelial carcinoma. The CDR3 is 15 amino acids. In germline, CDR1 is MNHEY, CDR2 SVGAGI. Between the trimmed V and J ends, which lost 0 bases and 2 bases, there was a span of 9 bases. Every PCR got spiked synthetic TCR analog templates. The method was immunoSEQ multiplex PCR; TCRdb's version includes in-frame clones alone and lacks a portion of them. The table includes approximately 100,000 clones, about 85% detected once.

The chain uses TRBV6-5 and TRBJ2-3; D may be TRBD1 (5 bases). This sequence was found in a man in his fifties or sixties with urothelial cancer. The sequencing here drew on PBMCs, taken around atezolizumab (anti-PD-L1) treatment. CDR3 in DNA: TGTGCCAGCAGTTACTCGACCAGGGTCACAGATACGCAGTATTTT. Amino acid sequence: CASSYSTRVTDTQYF.